This T cell receptor (beta chain) was captured by sequencing in a study of CD8 T cells in ankylosing spondylitis. Study-level findings and limits: Within ankylosing spondylitis blood, a TCR beta motif made up of eight highly homologous variants appeared to be characteristic. CD8+ disease-linked clones were present at relatively low frequencies in blood.

At least ten counts were recorded for this clonotype. Its target is unknown. The V gene lost 5 bases and the J gene lost 3 bases, with 11 bases spanning the gap. Germline-derived CDR1 and CDR2 are MNHEY and SMNVEV (reference sequence). The CDR3 is made up of 13 amino acids. The TCR beta libraries were generated through quantitative 5'-RACE incorporating molecular barcodes. TCRdb analysed the 5' RACE reads with MiXCR anew, one entry per CDR3 protein. The sample includes a few hundred thousand distinct CDR3 sequences, about 7.3% of them seen just once. Sequenced input: blood, either unsorted or a sorted T cell fraction (not recorded which). The chain carries TRBV27 and TRBJ2-7, with D tentatively TRBD2 (6 bases). The sequence was collected from a male donor with ankylosing spondylitis. CDR3 bases: TGTGCCAGCAGTGGAGGGTTAGGCTACGAGCAGTACTTC. This codes for CASSGGLGYEQYF.